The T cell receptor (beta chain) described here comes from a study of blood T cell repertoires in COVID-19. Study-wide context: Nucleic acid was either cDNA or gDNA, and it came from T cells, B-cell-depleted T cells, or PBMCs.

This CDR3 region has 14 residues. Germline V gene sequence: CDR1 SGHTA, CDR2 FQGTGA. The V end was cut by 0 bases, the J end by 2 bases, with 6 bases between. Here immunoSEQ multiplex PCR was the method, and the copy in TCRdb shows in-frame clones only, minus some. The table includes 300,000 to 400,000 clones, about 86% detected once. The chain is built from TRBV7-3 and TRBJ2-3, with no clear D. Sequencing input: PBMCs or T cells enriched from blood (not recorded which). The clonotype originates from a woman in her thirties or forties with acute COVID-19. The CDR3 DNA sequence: TGTGCCAGCAGCTTAACCGGGTACACAGATACGCAGTATTTT. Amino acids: CASSLTGYTDTQYF.